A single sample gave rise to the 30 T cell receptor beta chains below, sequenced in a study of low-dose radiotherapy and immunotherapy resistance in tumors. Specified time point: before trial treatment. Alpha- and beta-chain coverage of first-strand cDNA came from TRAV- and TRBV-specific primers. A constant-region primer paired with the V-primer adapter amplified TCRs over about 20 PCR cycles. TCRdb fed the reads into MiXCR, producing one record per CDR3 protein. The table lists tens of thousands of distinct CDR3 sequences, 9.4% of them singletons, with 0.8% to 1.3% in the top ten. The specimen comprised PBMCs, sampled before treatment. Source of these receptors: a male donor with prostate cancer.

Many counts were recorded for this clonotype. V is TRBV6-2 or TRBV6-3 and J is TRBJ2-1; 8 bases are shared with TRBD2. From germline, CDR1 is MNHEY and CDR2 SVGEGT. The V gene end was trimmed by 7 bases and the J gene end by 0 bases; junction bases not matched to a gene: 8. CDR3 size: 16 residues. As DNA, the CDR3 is TGTGCCAGCACTCCGGGAGGGCTTGGCTCCTACAATGAGCAGTTCTTC. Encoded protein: CASTPGGLGSYNEQFF.

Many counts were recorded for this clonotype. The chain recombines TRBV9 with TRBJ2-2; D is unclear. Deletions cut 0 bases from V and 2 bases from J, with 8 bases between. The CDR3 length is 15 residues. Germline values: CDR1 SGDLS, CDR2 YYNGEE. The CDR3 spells CASSVEDLNTGELFF. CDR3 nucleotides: TGTGCCAGCAGCGTAGAAGACCTTAACACCGGGGAGCTGTTTTTT.

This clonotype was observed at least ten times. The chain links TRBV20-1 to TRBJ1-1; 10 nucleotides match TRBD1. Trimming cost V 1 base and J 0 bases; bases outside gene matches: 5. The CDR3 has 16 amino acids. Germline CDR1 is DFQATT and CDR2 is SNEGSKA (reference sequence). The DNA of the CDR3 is TGCAGTGCTAGAGTTGCGGGACAGGGGTTGAACACTGAAGCTTTCTTT. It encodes CSARVAGQGLNTEAFF.

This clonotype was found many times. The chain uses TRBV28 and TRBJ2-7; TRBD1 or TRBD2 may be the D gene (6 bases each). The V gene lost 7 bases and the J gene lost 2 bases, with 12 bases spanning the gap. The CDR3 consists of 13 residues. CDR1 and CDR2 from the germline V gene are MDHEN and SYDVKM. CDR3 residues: CASIAGGTYEQYF. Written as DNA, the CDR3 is TGTGCCAGCATCGCCGGGGGCACCTACGAGCAGTACTTC.

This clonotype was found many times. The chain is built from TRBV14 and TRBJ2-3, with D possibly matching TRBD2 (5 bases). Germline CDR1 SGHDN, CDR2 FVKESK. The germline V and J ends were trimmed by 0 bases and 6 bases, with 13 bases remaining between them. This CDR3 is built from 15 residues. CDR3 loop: CASSQDRPGWDTQYF. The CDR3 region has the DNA TGTGCCAGCAGCCAAGATCGGCCGGGGTGGGATACGCAGTATTTT.

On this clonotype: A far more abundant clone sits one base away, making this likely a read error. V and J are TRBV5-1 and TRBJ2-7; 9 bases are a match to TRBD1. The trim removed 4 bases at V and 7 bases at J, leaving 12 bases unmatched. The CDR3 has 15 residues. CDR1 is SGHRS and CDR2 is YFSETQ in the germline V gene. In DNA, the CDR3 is TGCGCCAGCAGCCCCTCCGGGACAGGGACGAGTGAGCAGTACTTC. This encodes CASSPSGTGTSEQYF.

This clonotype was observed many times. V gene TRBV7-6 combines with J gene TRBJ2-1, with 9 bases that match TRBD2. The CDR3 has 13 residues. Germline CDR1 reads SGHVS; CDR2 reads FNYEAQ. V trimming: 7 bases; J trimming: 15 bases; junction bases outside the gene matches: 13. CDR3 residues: CASIPGVAGVPFF. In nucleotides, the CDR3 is TGTGCCAGCATCCCCGGGGTAGCGGGAGTTCCGTTCTTC.

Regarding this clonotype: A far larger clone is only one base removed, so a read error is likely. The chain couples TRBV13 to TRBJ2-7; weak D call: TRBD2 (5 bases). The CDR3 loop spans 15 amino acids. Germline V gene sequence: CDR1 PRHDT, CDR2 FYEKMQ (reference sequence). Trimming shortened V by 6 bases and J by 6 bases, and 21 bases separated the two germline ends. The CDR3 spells CASSVRAGQPPEQYF. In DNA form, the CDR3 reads TGTGCCAGCAGTGTGCGGGCAGGTCAGCCCCCCGAGCAGTACTTC. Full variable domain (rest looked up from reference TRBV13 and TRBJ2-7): AAGVIQSPRHLIKEKRETATLKCYPIPRHDTVYWYQQGPGQDPQFLISFYEKMQSDKGSIPDRFSAQQFSDYHSELNMSSLELGDSALYFCASSVRAGQPPEQYFGPGTRLTVT.

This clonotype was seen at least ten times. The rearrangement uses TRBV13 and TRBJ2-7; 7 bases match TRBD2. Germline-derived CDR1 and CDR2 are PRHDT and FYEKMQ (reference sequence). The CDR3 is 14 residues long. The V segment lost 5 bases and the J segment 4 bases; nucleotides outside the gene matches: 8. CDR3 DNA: TGTGCCAGCAGCCCGTCGGGACTAAGATACGAGCAGTACTTC. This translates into CASSPSGLRYEQYF.

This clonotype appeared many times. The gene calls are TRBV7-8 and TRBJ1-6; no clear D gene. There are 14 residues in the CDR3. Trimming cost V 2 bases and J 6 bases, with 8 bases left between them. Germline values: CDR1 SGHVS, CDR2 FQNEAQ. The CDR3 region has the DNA TGTGCCAGCAGCTTACCGGCACGTAATTCACCCCTCCACTTT. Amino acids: CASSLPARNSPLHF.

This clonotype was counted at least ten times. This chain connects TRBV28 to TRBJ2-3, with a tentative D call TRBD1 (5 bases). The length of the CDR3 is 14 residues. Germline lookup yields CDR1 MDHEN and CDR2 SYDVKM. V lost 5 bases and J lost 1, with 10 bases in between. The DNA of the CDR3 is TGTGCCAGCAGTGAGGACACCGGCACAGATACGCAGTATTTT. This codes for CASSEDTGTDTQYF. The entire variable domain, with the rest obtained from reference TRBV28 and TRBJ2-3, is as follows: DVKVTQSSRYLVKRTGEKVFLECVQDMDHENMFWYRQDPGLGLRLIYFSYDVKMKEKGDIPEGYSVSREKKERFSLILESASTNQTSMYLCASSEDTGTDTQYFGPGTRLTVL.

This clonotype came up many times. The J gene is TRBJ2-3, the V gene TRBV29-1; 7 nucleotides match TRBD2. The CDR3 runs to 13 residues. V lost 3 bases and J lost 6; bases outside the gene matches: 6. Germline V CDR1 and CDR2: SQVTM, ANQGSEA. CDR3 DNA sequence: TGCAGCGTTGAGGCTAGCGGAATGGATACGCAGTATTTT. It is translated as CSVEASGMDTQYF.

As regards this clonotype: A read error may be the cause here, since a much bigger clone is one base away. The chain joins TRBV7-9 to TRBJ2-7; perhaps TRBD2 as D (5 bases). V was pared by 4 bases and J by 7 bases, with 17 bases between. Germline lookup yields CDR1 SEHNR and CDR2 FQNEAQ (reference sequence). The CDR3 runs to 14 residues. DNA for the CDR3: TGTGCCAGCAGCTCTGGAGGCCCCTACAATGAGCAGTACTTC. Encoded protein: CASSSGGPYNEQYF.

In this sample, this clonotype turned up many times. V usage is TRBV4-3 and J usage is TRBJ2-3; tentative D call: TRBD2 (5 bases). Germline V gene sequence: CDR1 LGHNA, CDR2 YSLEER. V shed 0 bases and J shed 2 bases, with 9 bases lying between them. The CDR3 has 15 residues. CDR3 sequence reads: CASSQDSVVTDTQYF. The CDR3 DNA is TGCGCCAGCAGCCAAGATAGCGTTGTCACAGATACGCAGTATTTT.

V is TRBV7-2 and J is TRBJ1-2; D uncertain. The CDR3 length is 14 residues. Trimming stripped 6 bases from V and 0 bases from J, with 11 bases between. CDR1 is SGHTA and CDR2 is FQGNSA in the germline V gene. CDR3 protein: CASSPPQPNYGYTF. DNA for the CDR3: TGTGCCAGCAGTCCTCCCCAACCTAACTATGGCTACACCTTC.

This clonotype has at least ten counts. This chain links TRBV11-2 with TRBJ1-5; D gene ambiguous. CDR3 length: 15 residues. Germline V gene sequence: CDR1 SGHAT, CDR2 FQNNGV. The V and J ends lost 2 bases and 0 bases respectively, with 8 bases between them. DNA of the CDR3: TGTGCCAGCAGCTTACGAGGTTATAGCAATCAGCCCCAGCATTTT. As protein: CASSLRGYSNQPQHF. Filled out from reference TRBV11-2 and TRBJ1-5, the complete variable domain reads EAGVAQSPRYKIIEKRQSVAFWCNPISGHATLYWYQQILGQGPKLLIQFQNNGVVDDSQLPKDRFSAERLKGVDSTLKIQPAKLEDSAVYLCASSLRGYSNQPQHFGDGTRLSIL.

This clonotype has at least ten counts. CDR3 nucleotide sequence: TGTGCCAGCAGCTTAGGACGTATTACTGGAAACACCATATATTTT. It translates to CASSLGRITGNTIYF. The chain links TRBV13 to TRBJ1-3; D remains unclear. The germline V gene encodes CDR1 PRHDT and CDR2 FYEKMQ (reference sequence). The CDR3 extends over 15 amino acids. V was shortened by 0 bases and J by 2 bases, with 8 bases between the two germline ends.

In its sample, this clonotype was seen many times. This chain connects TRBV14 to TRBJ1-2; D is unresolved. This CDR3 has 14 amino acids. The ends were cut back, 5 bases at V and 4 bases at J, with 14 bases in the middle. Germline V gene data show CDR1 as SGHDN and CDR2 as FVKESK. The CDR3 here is CASSYGSGTYGYTF. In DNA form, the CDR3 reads TGTGCCAGCAGCTATGGGTCGGGAACCTATGGCTACACCTTC. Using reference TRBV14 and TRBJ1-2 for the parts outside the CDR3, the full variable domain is EAGVTQFPSHSVIEKGQTVTLRCDPISGHDNLYWYRRVMGKEIKFLLHFVKESKQDESGMPNNRFLAERTGGTYSTLKVQPAELEDSGVYFCASSYGSGTYGYTFGSGTRLTVV.

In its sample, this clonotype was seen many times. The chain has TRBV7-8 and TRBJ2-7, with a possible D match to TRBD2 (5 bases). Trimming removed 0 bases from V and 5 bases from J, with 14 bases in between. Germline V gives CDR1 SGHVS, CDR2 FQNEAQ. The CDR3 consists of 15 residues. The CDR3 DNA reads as TGTGCCAGCAGCTTAGCGGGGAGAAGTATCGACGAGCAGTACTTC. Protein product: CASSLAGRSIDEQYF.

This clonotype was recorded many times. DNA for the CDR3: TGTGCCAGCAGCCTAAGGACAGGAACTATCACAGATACGCAGTATTTT. This translates into CASSLRTGTITDTQYF. The chain employs TRBV7-9 and TRBJ2-3; 7 positions agree with TRBD1. CDR1 is SEHNR and CDR2 is FQNEAQ in the germline V gene (reference sequence). The CDR3 has 16 amino acids. With V trimmed by 5 bases and J by 2 bases, 10 bases remained unmatched.

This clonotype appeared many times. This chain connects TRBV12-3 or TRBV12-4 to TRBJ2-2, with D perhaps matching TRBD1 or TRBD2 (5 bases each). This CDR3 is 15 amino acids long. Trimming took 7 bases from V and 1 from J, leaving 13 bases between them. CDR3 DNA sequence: TGTGCCAGCAAAGCGCCTGGGGGGAACACCGGGGAGCTGTTTTTT. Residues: CASKAPGGNTGELFF.

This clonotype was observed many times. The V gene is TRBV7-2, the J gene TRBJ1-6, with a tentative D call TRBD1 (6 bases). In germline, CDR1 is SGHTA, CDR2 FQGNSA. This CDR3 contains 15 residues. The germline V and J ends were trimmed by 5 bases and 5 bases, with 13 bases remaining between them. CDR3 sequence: CASSPRGGHNSPLHF. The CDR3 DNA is TGTGCCAGCAGCCCCCGGGGGGGCCATAATTCACCCCTCCACTTT.

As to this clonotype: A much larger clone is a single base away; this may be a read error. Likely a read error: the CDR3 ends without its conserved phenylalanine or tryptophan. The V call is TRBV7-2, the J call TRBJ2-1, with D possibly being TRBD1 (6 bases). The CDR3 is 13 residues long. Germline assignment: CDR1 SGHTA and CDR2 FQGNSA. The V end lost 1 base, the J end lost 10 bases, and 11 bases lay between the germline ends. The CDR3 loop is CASSLDQGREQFL. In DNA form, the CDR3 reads TGTGCCAGCAGCTTAGACCAGGGGCGGGAGCAGTTCCTC.

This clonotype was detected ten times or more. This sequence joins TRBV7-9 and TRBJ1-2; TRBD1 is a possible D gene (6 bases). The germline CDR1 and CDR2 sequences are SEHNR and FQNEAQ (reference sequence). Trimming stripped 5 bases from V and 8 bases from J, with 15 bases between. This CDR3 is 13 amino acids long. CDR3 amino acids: CASSDRPYPGYTF. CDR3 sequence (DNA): TGTGCCAGCAGCGACAGGCCCTACCCGGGCTACACCTTC.

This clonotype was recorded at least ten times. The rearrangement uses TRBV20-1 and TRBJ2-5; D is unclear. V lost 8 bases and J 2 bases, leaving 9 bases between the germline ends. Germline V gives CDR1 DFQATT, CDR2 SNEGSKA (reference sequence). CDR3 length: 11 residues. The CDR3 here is CSSRKQETQYF. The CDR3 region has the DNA TGCAGTAGTCGGAAACAAGAGACCCAGTACTTC.

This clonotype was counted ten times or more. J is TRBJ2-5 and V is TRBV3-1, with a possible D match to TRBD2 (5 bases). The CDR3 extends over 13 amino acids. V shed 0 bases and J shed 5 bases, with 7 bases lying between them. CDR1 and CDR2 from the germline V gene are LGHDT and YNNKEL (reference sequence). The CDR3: CASSQDRGETQYF. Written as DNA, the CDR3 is TGTGCCAGCAGCCAAGATAGAGGGGAGACCCAGTACTTC.

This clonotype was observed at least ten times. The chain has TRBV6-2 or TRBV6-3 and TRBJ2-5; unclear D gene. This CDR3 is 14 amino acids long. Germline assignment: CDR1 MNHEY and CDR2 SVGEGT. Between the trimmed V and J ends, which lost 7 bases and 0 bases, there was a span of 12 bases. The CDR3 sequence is CASTLEANQETQYF. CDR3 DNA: TGTGCCAGCACCTTAGAAGCGAACCAAGAGACCCAGTACTTC.

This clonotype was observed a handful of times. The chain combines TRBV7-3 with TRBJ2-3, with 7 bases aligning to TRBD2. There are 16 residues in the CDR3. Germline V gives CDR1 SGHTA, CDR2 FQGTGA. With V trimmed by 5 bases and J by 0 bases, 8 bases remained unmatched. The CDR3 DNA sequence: TGTGCCAGCAGCCCGTCTAGCGGACCTAGCACAGATACGCAGTATTTT. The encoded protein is CASSPSSGPSTDTQYF.

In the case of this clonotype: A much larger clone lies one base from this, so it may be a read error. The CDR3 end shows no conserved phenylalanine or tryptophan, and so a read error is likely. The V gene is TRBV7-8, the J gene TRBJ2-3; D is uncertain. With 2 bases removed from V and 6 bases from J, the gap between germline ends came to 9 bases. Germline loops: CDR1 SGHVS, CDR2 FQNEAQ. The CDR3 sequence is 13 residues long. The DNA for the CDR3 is TGTGCCAGCAGCTTATCGACGCAGGATACGCAGTATATT. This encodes CASSLSTQDTQYI.

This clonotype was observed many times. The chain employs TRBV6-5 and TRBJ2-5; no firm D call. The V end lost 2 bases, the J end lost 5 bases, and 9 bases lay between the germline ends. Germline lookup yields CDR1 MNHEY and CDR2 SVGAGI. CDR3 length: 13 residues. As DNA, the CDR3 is TGTGCCAGCAGTTACGGTCCCCGGGAGACCCAGTACTTC. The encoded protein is CASSYGPRETQYF.